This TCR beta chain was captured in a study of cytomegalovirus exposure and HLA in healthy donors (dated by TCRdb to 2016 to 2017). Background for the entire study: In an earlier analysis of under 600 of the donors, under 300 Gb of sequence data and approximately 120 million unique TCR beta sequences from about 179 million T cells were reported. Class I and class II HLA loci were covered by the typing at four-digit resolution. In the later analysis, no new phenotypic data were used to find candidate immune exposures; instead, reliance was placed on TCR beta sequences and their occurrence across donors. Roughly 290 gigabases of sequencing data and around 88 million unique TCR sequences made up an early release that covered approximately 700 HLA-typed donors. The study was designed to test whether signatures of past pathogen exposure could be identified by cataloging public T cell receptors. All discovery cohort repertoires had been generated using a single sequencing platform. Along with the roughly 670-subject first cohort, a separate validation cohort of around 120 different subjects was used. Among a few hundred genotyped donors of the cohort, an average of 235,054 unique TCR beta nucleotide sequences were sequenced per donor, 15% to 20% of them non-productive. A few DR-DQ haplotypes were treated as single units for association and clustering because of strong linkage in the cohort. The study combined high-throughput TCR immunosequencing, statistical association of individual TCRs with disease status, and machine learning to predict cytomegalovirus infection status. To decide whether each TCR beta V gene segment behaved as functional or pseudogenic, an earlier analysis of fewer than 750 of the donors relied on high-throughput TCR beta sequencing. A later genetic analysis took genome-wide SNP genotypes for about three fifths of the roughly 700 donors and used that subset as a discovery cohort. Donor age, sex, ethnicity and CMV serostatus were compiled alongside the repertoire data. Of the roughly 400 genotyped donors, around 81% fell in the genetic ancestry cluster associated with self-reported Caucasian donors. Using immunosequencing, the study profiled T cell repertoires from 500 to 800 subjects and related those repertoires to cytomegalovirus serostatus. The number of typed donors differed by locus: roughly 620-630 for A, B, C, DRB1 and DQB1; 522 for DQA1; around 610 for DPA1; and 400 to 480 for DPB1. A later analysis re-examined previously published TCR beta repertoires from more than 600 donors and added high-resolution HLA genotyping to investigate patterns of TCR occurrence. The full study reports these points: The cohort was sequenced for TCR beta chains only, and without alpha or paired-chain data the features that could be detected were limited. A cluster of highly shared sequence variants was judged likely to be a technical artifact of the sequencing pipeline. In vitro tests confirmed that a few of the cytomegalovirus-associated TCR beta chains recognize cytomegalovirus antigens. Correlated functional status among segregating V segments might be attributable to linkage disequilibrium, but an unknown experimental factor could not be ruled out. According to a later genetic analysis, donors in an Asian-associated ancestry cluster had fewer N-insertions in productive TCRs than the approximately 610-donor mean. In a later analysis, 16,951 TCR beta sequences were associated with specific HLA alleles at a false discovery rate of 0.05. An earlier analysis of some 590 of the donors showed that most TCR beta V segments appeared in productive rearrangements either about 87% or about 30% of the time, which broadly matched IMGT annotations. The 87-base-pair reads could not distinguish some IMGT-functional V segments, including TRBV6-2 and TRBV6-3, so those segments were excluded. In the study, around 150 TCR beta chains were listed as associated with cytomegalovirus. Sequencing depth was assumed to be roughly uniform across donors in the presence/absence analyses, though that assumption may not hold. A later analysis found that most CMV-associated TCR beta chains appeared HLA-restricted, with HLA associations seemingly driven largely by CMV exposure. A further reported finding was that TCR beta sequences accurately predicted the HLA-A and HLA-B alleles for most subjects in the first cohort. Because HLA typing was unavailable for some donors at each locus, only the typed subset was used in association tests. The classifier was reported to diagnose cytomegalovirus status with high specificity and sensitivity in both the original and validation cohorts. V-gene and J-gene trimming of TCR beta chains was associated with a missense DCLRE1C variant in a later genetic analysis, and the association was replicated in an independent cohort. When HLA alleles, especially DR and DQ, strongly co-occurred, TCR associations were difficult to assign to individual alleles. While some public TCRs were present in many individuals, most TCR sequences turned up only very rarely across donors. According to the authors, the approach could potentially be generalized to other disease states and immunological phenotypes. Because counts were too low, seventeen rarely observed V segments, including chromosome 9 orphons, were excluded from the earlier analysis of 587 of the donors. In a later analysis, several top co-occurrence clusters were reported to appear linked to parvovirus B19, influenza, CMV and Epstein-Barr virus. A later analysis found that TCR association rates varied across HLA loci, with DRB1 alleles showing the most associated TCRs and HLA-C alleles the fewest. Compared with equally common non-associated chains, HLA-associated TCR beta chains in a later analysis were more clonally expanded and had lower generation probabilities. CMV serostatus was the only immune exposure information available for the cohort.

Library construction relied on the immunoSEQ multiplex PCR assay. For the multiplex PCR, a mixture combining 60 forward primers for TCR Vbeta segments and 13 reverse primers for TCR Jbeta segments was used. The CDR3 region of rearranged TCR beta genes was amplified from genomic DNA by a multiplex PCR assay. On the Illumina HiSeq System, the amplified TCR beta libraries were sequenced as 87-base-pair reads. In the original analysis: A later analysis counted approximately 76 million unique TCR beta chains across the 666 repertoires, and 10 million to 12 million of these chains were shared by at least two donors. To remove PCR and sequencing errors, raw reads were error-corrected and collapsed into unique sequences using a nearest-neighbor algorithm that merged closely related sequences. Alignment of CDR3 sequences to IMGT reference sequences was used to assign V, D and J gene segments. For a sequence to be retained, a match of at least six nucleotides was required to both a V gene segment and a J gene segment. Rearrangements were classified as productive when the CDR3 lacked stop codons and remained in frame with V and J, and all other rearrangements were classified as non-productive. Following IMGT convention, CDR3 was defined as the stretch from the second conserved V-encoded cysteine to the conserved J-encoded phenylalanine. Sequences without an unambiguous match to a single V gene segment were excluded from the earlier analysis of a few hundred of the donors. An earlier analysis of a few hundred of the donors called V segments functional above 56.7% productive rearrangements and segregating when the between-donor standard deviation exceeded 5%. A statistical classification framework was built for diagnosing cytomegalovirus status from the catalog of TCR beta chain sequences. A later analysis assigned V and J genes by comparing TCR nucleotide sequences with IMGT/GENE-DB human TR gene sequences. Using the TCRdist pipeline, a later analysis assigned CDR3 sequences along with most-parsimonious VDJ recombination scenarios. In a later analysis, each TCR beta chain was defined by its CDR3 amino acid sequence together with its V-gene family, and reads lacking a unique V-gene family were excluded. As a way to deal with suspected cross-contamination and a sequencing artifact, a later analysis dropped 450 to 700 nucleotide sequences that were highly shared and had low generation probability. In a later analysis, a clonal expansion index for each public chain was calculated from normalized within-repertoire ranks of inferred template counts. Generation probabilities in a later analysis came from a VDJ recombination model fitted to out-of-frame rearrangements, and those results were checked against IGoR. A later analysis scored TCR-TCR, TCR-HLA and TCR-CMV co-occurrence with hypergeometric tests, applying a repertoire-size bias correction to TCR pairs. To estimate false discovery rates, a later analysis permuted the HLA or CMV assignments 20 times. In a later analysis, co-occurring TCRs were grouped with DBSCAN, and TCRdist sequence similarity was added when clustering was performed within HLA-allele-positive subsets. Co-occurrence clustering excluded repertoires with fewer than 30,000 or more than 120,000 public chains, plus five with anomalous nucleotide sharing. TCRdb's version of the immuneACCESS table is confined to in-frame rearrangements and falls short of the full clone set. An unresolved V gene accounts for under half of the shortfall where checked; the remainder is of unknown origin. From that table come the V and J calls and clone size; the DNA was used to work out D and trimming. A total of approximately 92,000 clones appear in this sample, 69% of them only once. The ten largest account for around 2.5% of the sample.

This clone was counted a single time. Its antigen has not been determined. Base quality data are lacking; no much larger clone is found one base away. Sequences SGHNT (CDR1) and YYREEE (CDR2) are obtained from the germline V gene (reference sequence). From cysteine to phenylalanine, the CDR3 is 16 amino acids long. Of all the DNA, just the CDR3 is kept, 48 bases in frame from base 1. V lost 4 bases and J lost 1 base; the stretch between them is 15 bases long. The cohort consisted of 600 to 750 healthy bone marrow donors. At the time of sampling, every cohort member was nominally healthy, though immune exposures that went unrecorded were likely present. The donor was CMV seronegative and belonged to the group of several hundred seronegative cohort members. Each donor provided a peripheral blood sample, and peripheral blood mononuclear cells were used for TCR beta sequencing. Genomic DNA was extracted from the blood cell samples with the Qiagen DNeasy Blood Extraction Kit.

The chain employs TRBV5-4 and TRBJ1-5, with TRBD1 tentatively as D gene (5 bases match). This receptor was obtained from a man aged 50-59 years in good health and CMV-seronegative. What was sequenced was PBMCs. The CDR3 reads CASSLGGGASNQPQHF. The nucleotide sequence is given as TGTGCCAGCAGCCTGGGGGGGGGAGCGAGCAATCAGCCCCAGCATTTT.